The rows below give T cell receptor beta chains drawn from one sample of a study of cytomegalovirus exposure and HLA in healthy donors. Repertoires were generated with immunoSEQ multiplex PCR, while TCRdb's copy carries only in-frame clones and drops some. The repertoire holds 65,000 to 95,000 clones, with roughly 80% as singletons. The sequencing sample was made of PBMCs. The origin of the receptors is a man aged 50 to 60 in good health and CMV-seronegative. The CDR3 runs from the conserved cysteine through the conserved F or W. The D gene is left open where the match is weak.

d_gene	v_gene	j_gene	CDR3aa	CDR3nt
.	TRBV5-8	TRBJ1-5	CASSVIQGQPQHF	TGTGCCAGCAGCGTAATACAGGGCCAGCCCCAGCATTTT
TRBD1	TRBV7-9	TRBJ2-7	CSIARDSYEQYF	TGTTCCATCGCTCGGGACAGCTACGAGCAGTACTTC
.	TRBV28	TRBJ2-3	CASIPGTNTDTQYF	TGTGCCAGCATCCCGGGGACAAACACAGATACGCAGTATTTT
TRBD1	TRBV5-1	TRBJ2-7	CASSSPDRGSYEQYF	TGCGCCAGCAGCTCCCCGGACAGGGGCTCCTACGAGCAGTACTTC
.	TRBV5-4	TRBJ2-6	CASSPAVSGANVLTF	TGTGCCAGCAGCCCAGCGGTCTCTGGGGCCAACGTCCTGACTTTC
.	TRBV2	TRBJ2-5	CASREGLRDETQYF	TGTGCCAGCCGAGAAGGACTGAGGGATGAGACCCAGTACTTC
.	TRBV5-1	TRBJ2-7	CASSLLGGALYEQYF	TGCGCCAGCAGCTTGTTGGGCGGGGCCCTCTACGAGCAGTACTTC
TRBD2	TRBV7-3	TRBJ2-5	CASSPTSGGAHETQYF	TGTGCCAGCAGCCCAACTAGCGGGGGGGCCCACGAGACCCAGTACTTC
TRBD1	TRBV5-6	TRBJ1-2	CASSLGPGGYGYTF	TGTGCCAGCAGCTTGGGCCCAGGGGGTTATGGCTACACCTTC
TRBD2	TRBV6-6	TRBJ2-5	CASSDGTSGQETQYF	TGTGCCAGCAGCGACGGGACTAGCGGACAAGAGACCCAGTACTTC
TRBD1	TRBV6-4	TRBJ1-1	CASSDSWRGCNIVGTGWMGTEAFF	TGTGCCAGCAGTGACTCGTGGAGAGGCTGTAACATTGTGGGGACAGGGTGGATGGGCACTGAAGCTTTCTTT
.	TRBV13	TRBJ1-1	CASSIDRRNTEAFF	TGTGCCAGCAGCATCGACAGGAGGAACACTGAAGCTTTCTTT
TRBD1	TRBV28	TRBJ2-5	CASRTGGRQETQYF	TGTGCCAGCAGAACAGGGGGGCGCCAAGAGACCCAGTACTTC
.	TRBV11-2	TRBJ2-1	CASSFWQGEHEQFF	TGTGCCAGCAGCTTCTGGCAGGGTGAACATGAGCAGTTCTTC
.	TRBV5-6	TRBJ1-1	CASSLGGGGYGEAFF	TGTGCCAGCAGCTTAGGCGGGGGGGGATACGGTGAAGCTTTCTTT
.	TRBV13	TRBJ1-6	CASSLRGHNSPLHF	TGTGCCAGCAGCTTAAGGGGTCATAATTCACCCCTCCACTTT
TRBD1	TRBV5-1	TRBJ2-5	CASSLATGGIETQYF	TGCGCCAGCAGCTTGGCCACAGGGGGTATAGAGACCCAGTACTTC
.	TRBV9	TRBJ2-2	CASSARIGANTGELFF	TGTGCCAGCAGCGCTCGTATCGGGGCGAACACCGGGGAGCTGTTTTTT
TRBD1	TRBV6-5	TRBJ2-7	CASSYSWTGGYEQYF	TGTGCCAGCAGTTACTCCTGGACAGGGGGGTACGAGCAGTACTTC